This T cell receptor (beta chain) stems from a study of T-cell memory formation after mild COVID-19. Turning to the study itself: Largely donor-specific TCR clusters were found.

A remark on this clonotype: Its matching antigen is unknown.

TCRdb analysed the 5' RACE reads with MiXCR anew, one entry per CDR3 protein. The sample records a few hundred thousand distinct CDR3 sequences, 15% to 20% being singletons. Overall study results and limits: CD4+ contracting clones lay mainly in CM and EM, CD8+ ones in EMRA.

The CDR3 extends over 13 amino acids. Germline CDR1 and CDR2: SGHTA and FQGTGA. Trimming pared 1 base from V and 6 bases from J, leaving 4 bases between. This sequence was found in a man aged 18 to 30 who had mild COVID-19 (a few samples of this study predate the infection). Cell type and time point are not known. V gene TRBV7-3 combines with J gene TRBJ1-6; D is unclear. The sequenced sample consisted of PBMCs or a T cell subset sorted from them (not recorded which). For the CDR3, the DNA is TGTGCCAGCAGCTTAAGTCGTAATTCACCCCTCCACTTT. Amino acids: CASSLSRNSPLHF.